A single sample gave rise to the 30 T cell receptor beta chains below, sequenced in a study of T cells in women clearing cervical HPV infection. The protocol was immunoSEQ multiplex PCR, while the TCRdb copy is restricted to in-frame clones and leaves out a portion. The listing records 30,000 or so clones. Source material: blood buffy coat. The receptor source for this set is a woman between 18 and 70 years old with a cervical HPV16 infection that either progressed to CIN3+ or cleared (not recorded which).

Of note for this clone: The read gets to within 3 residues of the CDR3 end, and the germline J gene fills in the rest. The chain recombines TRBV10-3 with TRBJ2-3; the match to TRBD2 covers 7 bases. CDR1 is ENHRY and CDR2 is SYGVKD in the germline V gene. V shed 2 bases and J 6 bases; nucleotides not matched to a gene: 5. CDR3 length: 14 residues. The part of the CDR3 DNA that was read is TGTGCCATCAGTGAGGGCGGGAGCGGTGATACG. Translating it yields CAISEGGSGDT. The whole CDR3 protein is CAISEGGSGDTQYF.

The part of the CDR3 DNA that was read is TGTGCCAGCAGCTTAATGCCGGGACTCCGAGAAGGTGGC. Translated: CASSLMPGLREGG. The CDR3 in its entirety is CASSLMPGLREGGYTF. The V gene is TRBV7-8, the J gene TRBJ1-2; D is possibly TRBD1 (5 bases). With the read ending 3 residues before the CDR3 end, the germline J gene is used to fill in that end. CDR3 length: 16 residues. Germline V gene data show CDR1 as SGHVS and CDR2 as FQNEAQ. Trimming cost V 2 bases and J 7 bases, with 20 bases left between them. Full variable domain (rest looked up from reference TRBV7-8 and TRBJ1-2): GAGVSQSPRYKVAKRGQDVALRCDPISGHVSLFWYQQALGQGPEFLTYFQNEAQLDKSGLPSDRFFAERPEGSVSTLKIQRTQQEDSAVYLCASSLMPGLREGGYTFGSGTRLTVV.

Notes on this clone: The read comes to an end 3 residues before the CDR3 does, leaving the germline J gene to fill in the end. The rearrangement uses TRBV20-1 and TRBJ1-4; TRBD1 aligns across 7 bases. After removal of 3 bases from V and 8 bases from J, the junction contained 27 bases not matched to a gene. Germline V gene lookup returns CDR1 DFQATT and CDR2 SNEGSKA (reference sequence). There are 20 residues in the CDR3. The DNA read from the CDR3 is TGCAGTGCTAGCTACCGCAATTCAGGGGGTTTAGGTGTCAAAGGGGAAAAA. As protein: CSASYRNSGGLGVKGEK. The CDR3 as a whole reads CSASYRNSGGLGVKGEKLFF.

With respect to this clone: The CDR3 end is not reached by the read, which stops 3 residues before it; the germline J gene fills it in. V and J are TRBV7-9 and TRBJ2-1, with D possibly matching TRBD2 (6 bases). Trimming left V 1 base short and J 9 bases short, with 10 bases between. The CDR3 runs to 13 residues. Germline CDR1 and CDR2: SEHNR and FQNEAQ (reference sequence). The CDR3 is CASSLGGVPEQFF. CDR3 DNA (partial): TGTGCCAGCAGCTTAGGGGGGGTGCCTGAG.

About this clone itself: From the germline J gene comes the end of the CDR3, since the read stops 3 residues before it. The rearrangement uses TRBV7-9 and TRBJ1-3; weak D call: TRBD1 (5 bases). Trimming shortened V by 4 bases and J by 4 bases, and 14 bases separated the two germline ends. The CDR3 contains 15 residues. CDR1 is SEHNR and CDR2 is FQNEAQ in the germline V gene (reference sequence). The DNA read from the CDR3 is TGTGCCAGCAGCTCGCCAGGGTTGCGAGGAAACACC. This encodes CASSSPGLRGNT. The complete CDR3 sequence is CASSSPGLRGNTIYF. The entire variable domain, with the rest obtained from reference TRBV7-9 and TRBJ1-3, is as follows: DTGVSQNPRHKITKRGQNVTFRCDPISEHNRLYWYRQTLGQGPEFLTYFQNEAQLEKSRLLSDRFSAERPKGSFSTLEIQRTEQGDSAMYLCASSSPGLRGNTIYFGEGSWLTVV.

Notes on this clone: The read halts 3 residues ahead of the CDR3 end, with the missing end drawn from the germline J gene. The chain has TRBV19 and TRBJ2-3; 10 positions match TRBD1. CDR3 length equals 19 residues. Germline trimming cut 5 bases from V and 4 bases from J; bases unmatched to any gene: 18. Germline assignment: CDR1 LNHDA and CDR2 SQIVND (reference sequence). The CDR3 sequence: CASSSIVLHGTGEADTQYF. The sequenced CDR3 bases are TGTGCCAGTAGTTCGATAGTCCTCCACGGGACAGGGGAGGCAGATACG.

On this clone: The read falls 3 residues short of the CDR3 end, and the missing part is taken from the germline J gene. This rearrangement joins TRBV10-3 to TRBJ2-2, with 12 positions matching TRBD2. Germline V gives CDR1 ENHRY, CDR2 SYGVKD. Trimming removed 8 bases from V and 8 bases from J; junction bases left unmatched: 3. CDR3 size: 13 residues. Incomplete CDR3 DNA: TGTGCCATCGCACTAGCGGGAGGAGGGGAG. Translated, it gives CAIALAGGGE. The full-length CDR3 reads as CAIALAGGGELFF.

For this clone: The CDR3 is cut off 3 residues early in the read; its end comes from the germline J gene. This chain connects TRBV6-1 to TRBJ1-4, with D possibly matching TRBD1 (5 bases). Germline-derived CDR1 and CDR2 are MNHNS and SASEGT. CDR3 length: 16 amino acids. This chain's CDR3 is CASSEGILSGANVLFF. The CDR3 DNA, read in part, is TGTGCCAGCAGTGAAGGGATCCTCTCTGGGGCCAACGTA.

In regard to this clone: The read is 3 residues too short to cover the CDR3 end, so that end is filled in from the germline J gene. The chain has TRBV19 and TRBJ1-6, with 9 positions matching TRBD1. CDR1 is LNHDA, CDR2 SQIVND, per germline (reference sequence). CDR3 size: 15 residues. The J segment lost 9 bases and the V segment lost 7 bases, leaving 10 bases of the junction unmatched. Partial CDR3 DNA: TGTGCCAGTATGGAGTGGGGACAGGGTGGTTCACCC. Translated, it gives CASMEWGQGGSP. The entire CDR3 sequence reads CASMEWGQGGSPLHF.

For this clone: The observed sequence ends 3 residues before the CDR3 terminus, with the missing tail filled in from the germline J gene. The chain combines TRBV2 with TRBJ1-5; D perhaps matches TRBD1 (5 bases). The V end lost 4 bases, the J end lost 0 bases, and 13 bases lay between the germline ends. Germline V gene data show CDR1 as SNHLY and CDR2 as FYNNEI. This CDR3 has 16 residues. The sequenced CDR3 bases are TGTGCCAGCAGTGCACGCAGGGCAAATAGCAATCAGCCC. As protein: CASSARRANSNQP. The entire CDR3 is CASSARRANSNQPQHF.

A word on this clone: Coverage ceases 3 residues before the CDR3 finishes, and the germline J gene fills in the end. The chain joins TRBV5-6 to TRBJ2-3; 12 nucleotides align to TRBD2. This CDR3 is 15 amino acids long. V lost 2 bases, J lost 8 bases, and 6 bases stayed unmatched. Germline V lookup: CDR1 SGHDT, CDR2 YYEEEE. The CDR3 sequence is CASSFYPSGRATQYF. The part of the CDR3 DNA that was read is TGTGCCAGCAGCTTCTACCCTAGCGGGAGGGCTACG.

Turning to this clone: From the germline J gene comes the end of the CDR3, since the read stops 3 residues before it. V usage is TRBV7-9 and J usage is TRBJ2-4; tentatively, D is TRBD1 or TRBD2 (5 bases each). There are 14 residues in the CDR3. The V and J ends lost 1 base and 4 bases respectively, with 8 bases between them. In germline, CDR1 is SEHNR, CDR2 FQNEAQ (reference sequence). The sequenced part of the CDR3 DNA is TGTGCCAGCAGCTTAGGCAGGGAGAAAAACATT. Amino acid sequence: CASSLGREKNI. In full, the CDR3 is CASSLGREKNIQYF.

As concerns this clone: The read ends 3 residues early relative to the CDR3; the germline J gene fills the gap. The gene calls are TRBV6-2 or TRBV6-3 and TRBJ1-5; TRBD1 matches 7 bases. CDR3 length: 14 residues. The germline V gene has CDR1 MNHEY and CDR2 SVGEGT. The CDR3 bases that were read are TGTGCCAGCAGCTATTTGGGAGGGGGCCGACCC. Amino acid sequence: CASSYLGGGRP. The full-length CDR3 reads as CASSYLGGGRPQHF.

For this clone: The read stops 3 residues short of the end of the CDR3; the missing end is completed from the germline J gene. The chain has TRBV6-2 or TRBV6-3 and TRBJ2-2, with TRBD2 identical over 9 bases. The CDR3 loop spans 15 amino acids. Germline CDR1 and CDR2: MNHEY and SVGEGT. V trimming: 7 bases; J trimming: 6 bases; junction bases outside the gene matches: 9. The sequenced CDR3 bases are TGTGCCAGCACAAGGACTAGCGCGGGAGCCGGGGAG. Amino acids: CASTRTSAGAGE. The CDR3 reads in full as CASTRTSAGAGELFF.

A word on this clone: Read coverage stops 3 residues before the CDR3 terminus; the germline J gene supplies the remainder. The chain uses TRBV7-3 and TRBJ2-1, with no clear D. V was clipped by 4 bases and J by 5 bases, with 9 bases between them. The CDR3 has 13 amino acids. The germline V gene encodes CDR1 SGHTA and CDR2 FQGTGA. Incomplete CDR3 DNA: TGTGCCAGCAGCTCCTCCCTAGACAATGAG. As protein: CASSSSLDNE. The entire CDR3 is CASSSSLDNEQFF. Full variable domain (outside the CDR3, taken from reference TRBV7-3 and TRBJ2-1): GAGVSQTPSNKVTEKGKYVELRCDPISGHTALYWYRQSLGQGPEFLIYFQGTGAADDSGLPNDRFFAVRPEGSVSTLKIQRTERGDSAVYLCASSSSLDNEQFFGPGTRLTVL.

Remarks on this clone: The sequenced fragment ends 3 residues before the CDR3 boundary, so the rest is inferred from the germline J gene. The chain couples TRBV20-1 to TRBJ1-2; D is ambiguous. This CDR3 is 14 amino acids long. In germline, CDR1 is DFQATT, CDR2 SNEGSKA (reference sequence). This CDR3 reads CSAHTEYITRGYTF. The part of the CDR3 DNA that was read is TGCAGTGCTCATACTGAATATATCACTCGGGGC.

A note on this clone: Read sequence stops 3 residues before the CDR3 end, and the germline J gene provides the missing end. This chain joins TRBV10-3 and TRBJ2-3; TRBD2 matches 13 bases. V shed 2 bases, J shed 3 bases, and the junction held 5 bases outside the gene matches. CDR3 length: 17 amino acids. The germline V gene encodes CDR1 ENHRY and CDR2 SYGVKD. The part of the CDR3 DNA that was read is TGTGCCATCAGTGAGGGACTAGCGGGAGATCGGACAGATACG. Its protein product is CAISEGLAGDRTDT. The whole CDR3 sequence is CAISEGLAGDRTDTQYF.

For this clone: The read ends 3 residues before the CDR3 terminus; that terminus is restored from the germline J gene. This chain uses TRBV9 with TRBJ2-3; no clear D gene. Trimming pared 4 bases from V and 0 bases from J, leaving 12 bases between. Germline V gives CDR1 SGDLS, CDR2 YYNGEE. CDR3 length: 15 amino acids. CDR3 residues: CASSPREGSTDTQYF. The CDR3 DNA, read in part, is TGTGCCAGCAGCCCGAGAGAAGGTAGCACAGATACG.

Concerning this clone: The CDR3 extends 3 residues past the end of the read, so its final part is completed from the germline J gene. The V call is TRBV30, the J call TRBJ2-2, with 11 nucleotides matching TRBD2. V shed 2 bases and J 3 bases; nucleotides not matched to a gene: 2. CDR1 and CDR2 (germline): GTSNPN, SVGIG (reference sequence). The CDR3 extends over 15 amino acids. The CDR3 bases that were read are TGTGCCTGGAGTTCACTAGCGGGAGACACCGGGGAG. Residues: CAWSSLAGDTGE. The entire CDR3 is CAWSSLAGDTGELFF.

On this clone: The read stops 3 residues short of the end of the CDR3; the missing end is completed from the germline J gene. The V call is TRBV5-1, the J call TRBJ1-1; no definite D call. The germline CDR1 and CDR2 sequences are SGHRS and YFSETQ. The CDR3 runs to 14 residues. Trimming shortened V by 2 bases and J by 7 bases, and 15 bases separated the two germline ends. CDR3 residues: CASSFSGPHSEAFF. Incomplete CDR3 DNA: TGCGCCAGCAGCTTCTCAGGTCCACATAGTGAA.

The CDR3 spells CASTSGNSPLFF. Incomplete CDR3 DNA: TGTGCCAGCACCTCGGGTAATTCACCG. The gene calls are TRBV2 and TRBJ2-2; D is uncertain. The CDR3 extends 3 residues past the end of the read, so its final part is completed from the germline J gene. This CDR3 comprises 12 residues. CDR1 and CDR2 from the germline V gene are SNHLY and FYNNEI.

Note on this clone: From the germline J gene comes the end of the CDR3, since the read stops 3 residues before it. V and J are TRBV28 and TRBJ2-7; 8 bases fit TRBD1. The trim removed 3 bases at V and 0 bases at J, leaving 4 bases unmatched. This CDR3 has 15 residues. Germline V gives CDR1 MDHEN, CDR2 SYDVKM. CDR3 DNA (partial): TGTGCCAGCAGTTTTCTTCAGGGGGCCTCCTACGAG. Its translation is CASSFLQGASYE. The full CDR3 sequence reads CASSFLQGASYEQYF.

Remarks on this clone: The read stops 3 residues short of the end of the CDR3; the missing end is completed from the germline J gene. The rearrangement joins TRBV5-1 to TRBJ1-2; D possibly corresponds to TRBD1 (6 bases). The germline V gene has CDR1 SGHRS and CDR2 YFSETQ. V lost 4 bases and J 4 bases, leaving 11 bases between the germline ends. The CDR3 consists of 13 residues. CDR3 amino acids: CASSKGESYGYTF. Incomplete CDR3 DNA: TGCGCCAGCAGCAAGGGGGAATCCTATGGC.

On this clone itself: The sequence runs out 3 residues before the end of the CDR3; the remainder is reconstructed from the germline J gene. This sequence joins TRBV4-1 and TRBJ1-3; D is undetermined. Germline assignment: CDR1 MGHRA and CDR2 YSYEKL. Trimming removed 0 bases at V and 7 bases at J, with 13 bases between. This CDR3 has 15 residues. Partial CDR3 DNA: TGCGCCAGCAGCCAAGATAGCGCTCGGACTAACACC. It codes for CASSQDSARTNT. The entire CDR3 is CASSQDSARTNTIYF.

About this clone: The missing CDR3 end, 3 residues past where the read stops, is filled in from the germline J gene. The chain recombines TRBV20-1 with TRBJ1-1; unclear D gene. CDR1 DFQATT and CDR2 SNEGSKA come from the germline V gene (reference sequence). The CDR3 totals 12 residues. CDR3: CSASLGQAEAFF. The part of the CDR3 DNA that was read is TGCAGTGCTAGTCTTGGCCAGGCGGAA.

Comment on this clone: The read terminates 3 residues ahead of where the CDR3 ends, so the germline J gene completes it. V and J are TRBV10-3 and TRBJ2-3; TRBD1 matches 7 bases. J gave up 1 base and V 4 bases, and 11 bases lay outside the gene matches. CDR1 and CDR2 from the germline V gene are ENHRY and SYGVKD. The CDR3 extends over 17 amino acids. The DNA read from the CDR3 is TGTGCCATCAGTGGTGACAGGGTTGGAGGTCGCACAGATACG. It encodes CAISGDRVGGRTDT. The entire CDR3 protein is CAISGDRVGGRTDTQYF.

The CDR3 bases that were read are TGTGCCAGCTCAGAAAACACGGGGGATCAT. Its protein is CASSENTGDH. The complete CDR3 sequence is CASSENTGDHQYF. The chain links TRBV18 to TRBJ2-4; D perhaps matches TRBD2 (6 bases). The DNA ends 3 residues before the CDR3 does, and the rest of the CDR3 is filled in from the germline J gene. This CDR3 is 13 amino acids long. Per germline, CDR1 KGHSH and CDR2 LQKENI. Full variable domain (outside the CDR3, taken from reference TRBV18 and TRBJ2-4): NAGVMQNPRHLVRRRGQEARLRCSPMKGHSHVYWYRQLPEEGLKFMVYLQKENIIDESGMPKERFSAEFPKEGPSILRIQQVVRGDSAAYFCASSENTGDHQYFGAGTRLSVL.

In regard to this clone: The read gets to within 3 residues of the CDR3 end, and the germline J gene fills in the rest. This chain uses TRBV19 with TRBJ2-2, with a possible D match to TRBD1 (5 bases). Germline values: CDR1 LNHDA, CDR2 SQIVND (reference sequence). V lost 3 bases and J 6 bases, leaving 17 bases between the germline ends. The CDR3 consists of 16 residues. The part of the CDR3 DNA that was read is TGTGCCAGTAGTATGGGGCAGGGCATTGGGGCCGGGGAG. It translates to CASSMGQGIGAGE. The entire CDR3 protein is CASSMGQGIGAGELFF.

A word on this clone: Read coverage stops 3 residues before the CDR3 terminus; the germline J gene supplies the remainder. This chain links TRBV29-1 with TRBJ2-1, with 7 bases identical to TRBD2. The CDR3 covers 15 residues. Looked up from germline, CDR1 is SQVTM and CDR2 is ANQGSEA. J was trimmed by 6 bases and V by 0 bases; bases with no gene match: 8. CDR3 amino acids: CSVEDGLAEGNEQFF. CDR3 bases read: TGCAGCGTTGAAGACGGTCTAGCGGAGGGCAATGAG.

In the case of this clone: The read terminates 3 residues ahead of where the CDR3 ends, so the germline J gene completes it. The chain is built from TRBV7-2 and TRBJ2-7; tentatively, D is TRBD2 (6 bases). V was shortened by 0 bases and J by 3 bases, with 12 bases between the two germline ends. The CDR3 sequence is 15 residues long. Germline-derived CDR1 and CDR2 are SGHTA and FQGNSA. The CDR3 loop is CASSLASGERYEQYF. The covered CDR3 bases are TGTGCCAGCAGCTTAGCTAGCGGAGAACGCTACGAG.